A single T cell receptor (beta chain) is shown here with its context. This sample is drawn from a study of CD8 T cells in Susac syndrome. Reverse transcription of roughly 0.45 to 1 ug RNA used random hexamers. Each CDR3 protein gets one entry after TCRdb re-called the immunoSEQ multiplex PCR reads with MiXCR. Of 80,000 or so distinct CDR3 sequences detected, approximately 94% appear once; the ten largest clones hold about 0.27%. Sequencing was performed on CD8+ T cells from PBMCs. This receptor was identified in a human donor in good health.

The CDR3 region has the DNA TGTGCCAGCAACGGAGGGATAAGCTCTGAAGCTTTCTTT. It is translated as CASNGGISSEAFF. The chain recombines TRBV6-2 or TRBV6-3 with TRBJ1-1; D remains unclear. Between the trimmed V and J ends, which lost 7 bases and 6 bases, there was a span of 15 bases. Germline CDR1 and CDR2: MNHEY and SVGEGT. The CDR3 loop spans 13 amino acids.